Shown below are 11 T cell receptor beta chains from a single sample sequenced in a study of T cells in Graves' hyperthyroidism and ophthalmopathy. Amplified TCR beta CDR3 regions derived from RNA transcripts. The HTBI set primed first-round TCR CDR3 RT-PCR. TCRdb itself ran the multiplex PCR reads through MiXCR, one entry per CDR3 protein. The table has hundreds of thousands of distinct CDR3 sequences, around 15% seen once; the top ten hold about 12%. The material sequenced was blood. These receptors all come from a woman aged 45 to 65 with Graves' ophthalmopathy.

This chain joins TRBV18 and TRBJ2-7, with 9 nucleotides matching TRBD2. This CDR3 contains 15 residues. Trimming at V came to 4 bases and at J to 7 bases, leaving 11 bases not matched to a gene. Germline V gene data show CDR1 as KGHSH and CDR2 as LQKENI. CDR3 in DNA: TGTGCCAGCTCACGGGGTTTAGCGGGAGCTCGGGAGCAGTACTTC. This encodes CASSRGLAGAREQYF.

This clonotype was picked up a small number of times. The chain carries TRBV5-5 and TRBJ1-1; D is ambiguous. The CDR3 totals 16 residues. The V gene lost 0 bases and the J gene lost 10 bases, with 22 bases spanning the gap. The germline V gene encodes CDR1 SGHKS and CDR2 YYEKEE (reference sequence). CDR3 sequence (DNA): TGTGCCAGCAGCTTGGCTGGAAAGGGTGGAACGCACGGAGCTTTCTTT. This gives the protein CASSLAGKGGTHGAFF.

This chain uses TRBV20-1 with TRBJ1-3, with D perhaps TRBD1 (5 bases). Germline CDR1 and CDR2: DFQATT and SNEGSKA (reference sequence). Trimming shortened V by 4 bases and J by 4 bases, and 14 bases separated the two germline ends. CDR3 size: 14 residues. This CDR3 is CSAMKGEIGNTIYF. Written as DNA, the CDR3 is TGCAGTGCTATGAAAGGGGAGATCGGAAACACCATATATTTT.

In regard to this clonotype: Just one base apart from a much larger clone, this may be a read error. Here the CDR3 omits its conserved ending phenylalanine or tryptophan, so a read error is the likely source. The J gene is TRBJ2-1, the V gene TRBV28; D is ambiguous. The germline V and J ends were trimmed by 8 bases and 6 bases, with 17 bases remaining between them. This CDR3 comprises 14 residues. The germline V gene has CDR1 MDHEN and CDR2 SYDVKM. CDR3 in DNA: TGTGCCAGCCGCGATAGGCTAACACTCAATGAGCAGTTCCTC. Protein sequence: CASRDRLTLNEQFL.

With respect to this clonotype: This could be a read error, since a much larger clone is one nucleotide away. The J gene is TRBJ1-5, the V gene TRBV12-3 or TRBV12-4, with TRBD1 matching 10 bases. V shed 5 bases and J 6 bases; nucleotides not matched to a gene: 7. There are 15 residues in the CDR3. The CDR3: CASSERTGGGQPQHF. CDR3 in DNA: TGTGCCAGCAGTGAGCGGACAGGGGGTGGTCAGCCCCAGCATTTT.

This clonotype came up a few times. The CDR3 loop reads CASSTVTGTHEQYF. The CDR3 coding sequence is TGTGCCAGCAGCACCGTGACAGGGACACACGAGCAGTACTTC. The V call is TRBV11-3, the J call TRBJ2-7, with TRBD1 matching over 7 bases. This CDR3 region has 14 residues. Germline loops: CDR1 SGHNT, CDR2 YENEEA. Germline trimming cut 5 bases from V and 5 bases from J; bases unmatched to any gene: 9.

There are many counts of this clonotype. V is TRBV7-2 and J is TRBJ2-1, with D possibly TRBD1 on 5 matching bases. V was shortened by 2 bases and J by 9 bases, with 14 bases between the two germline ends. In germline, CDR1 is SGHTA, CDR2 FQGNSA. CDR3 length: 14 residues. The CDR3 region is CASSLPPGQSEQFF. The CDR3, as DNA: TGTGCCAGCAGCTTACCCCCAGGGCAGAGTGAGCAGTTCTTC.

This clonotype was seen a few times. Since a much larger clone is just one base distant, this may be a read error. The chain links TRBV18 to TRBJ2-3; tentative D call: TRBD1 (6 bases). This CDR3 has 17 amino acids. The germline CDR1 and CDR2 sequences are KGHSH and LQKENI. Deletions cut 3 bases from V and 3 bases from J, with 19 bases between. The CDR3 protein is CASSPTRVGGETDTQYF. The CDR3 DNA sequence: TGTGCCAGCTCACCGACTCGAGTAGGGGGAGAAACAGATACGCAGTATTTT.

This clonotype was observed a few times. V usage is TRBV6-2 or TRBV6-3 and J usage is TRBJ2-5; tentative D call: TRBD1 (6 bases). Trimming removed 7 bases from V and 1 base from J, with 13 bases in between. CDR1 MNHEY and CDR2 SVGEGT come from the germline V gene. This CDR3 contains 14 residues. CDR3 in DNA: TGTGCCAGCAATAACAGGGCGTTCCAAGAGACCCAGTACTTC. Protein: CASNNRAFQETQYF.

This clonotype was seen many times. The J gene is TRBJ2-1, the V gene TRBV7-8, with 8 bases lining up with TRBD1. The CDR3 has 13 amino acids. The germline gives CDR1 SGHVS, CDR2 FQNEAQ. V was pared by 2 bases and J by 7 bases, with 1 base of the junction left unmatched. This chain's CDR3 is CASSLQGANEQFF. CDR3 nucleotides: TGTGCCAGCAGCTTACAGGGGGCGAATGAGCAGTTCTTC.

This clonotype has a count of ten or more. The chain joins TRBV2 to TRBJ1-1; 8 bases align to TRBD1. CDR3 length: 15 amino acids. V gave up 3 bases and J gave up 0 bases; unmatched junction bases: 3. Germline-derived CDR1 and CDR2 are SNHLY and FYNNEI. The CDR3 DNA sequence: TGTGCCAGCAGTGACAGGGGGCGTCTGAACACTGAAGCTTTCTTT. Its translation: CASSDRGRLNTEAFF.